These 14 T cell receptor beta chains share one sample of origin, sequenced in a study of T cells after posttransplantation cyclophosphamide. Control samples came 1 year after myeloablative marrow transplants with methotrexate plus calcineurin inhibitor. TCRdb keeps only in-frame clones here, not all; method: immunoSEQ multiplex PCR. The table has a few thousand clones, around 70% seen once. Sequencing was performed on PBMCs, taken roughly 320 days after allogeneic stem cell transplant with calcineurin inhibitor and methotrexate. Receptor source: a female patient aged 45 to 65 who received an allogeneic stem cell transplant from an unrelated donor, was CMV-positive, and had acute and chronic GVHD. Part of the T cells may come from the graft donor.

The V and J genes are TRBV29-1 and TRBJ1-2; 8 bases line up with TRBD1. This CDR3 is 15 amino acids long. V shed 7 bases and J 5 bases; nucleotides not matched to a gene: 15. The germline V gene encodes CDR1 SQVTM and CDR2 ANQGSEA. CDR3 amino acids: CSARRGGGQEYGYTF. CDR3 bases: TGCAGCGCTCGAAGGGGCGGGGGACAGGAATATGGCTACACCTTC.

The gene calls are TRBV6-5 and TRBJ2-3; perhaps TRBD2 as D (7 bases). The germline V and J ends were trimmed by 5 bases and 11 bases, with 23 bases remaining between them. The CDR3 spans 15 residues. Germline CDR1 reads MNHEY; CDR2 reads SVGAGI. CDR3 in DNA: TGTGCCAGCAGTCGAAAGGGGGGGGACACCTTAATGCAGTATTTT. This gives the protein CASSRKGGDTLMQYF.

This clone showed up just once. The genes are TRBV19 and TRBJ2-1; 10 bases match TRBD1. CDR3 length: 16 residues. The V gene's germline CDR1 is LNHDA and CDR2 SQIVND (reference sequence). J gave up 8 bases and V 4 bases, and 11 bases lay outside the gene matches. The CDR3 coding sequence is TGTGCCAGTAGTAATCGTCCGGGACAGGGGTTCGATGAGCAGTTCTTC. Protein: CASSNRPGQGFDEQFF.

This chain connects TRBV27 to TRBJ1-3, with D unclear. CDR1 and CDR2 from the germline V gene are MNHEY and SMNVEV (reference sequence). The CDR3 has 13 residues. Deletions cut 6 bases from V and 4 bases from J, with 10 bases between. The CDR3 nucleotides read TGTGCCAGCAGCCCCCTATGGGGAAACACCATATATTTT. Translation: CASSPLWGNTIYF.

The chain has TRBV5-4 and TRBJ2-3; D is possibly TRBD1 (5 bases). The V gene lost 0 bases and the J gene lost 7 bases, with 9 bases spanning the gap. The germline V gene has CDR1 SGHNT and CDR2 YYREEE (reference sequence). The CDR3 is 13 residues long. CDR3 sequence reads: CASSLEGQNTQYF. CDR3 nucleotides: TGTGCCAGCAGCTTGGAAGGACAAAATACGCAGTATTTT.

The chain is built from TRBV6-5 and TRBJ1-5; 7 positions agree with TRBD1. Germline V gives CDR1 MNHEY, CDR2 SVGAGI. The CDR3 contains 13 residues. The J segment lost 7 bases and the V segment lost 5 bases, leaving 5 bases of the junction unmatched. The CDR3 loop reads CASSDRVRQPQHF. Here the CDR3 DNA reads TGTGCCAGCAGTGACAGGGTAAGACAGCCCCAGCATTTT.

The chain is built from TRBV28 and TRBJ2-1; TRBD1 matches 7 bases. With V trimmed by 3 bases and J by 4 bases, 6 bases remained unmatched. CDR1 and CDR2 (germline): MDHEN, SYDVKM. This CDR3 region has 15 residues. In DNA form, the CDR3 reads TGTGCCAGCAGTTTGGCCCGACAGGGATACAATGAGCAGTTCTTC. The encoded protein is CASSLARQGYNEQFF.

This rearrangement joins TRBV9 to TRBJ1-1; 8 bases map to TRBD1. J gave up 1 base and V 0 bases, and 2 bases lay outside the gene matches. Germline lookup yields CDR1 SGDLS and CDR2 YYNGEE. The CDR3 spans 15 residues. DNA for the CDR3: TGTGCCAGCAGCGTAGCAGGGGGCCGGAACACTGAAGCTTTCTTT. As protein: CASSVAGGRNTEAFF. Together with reference TRBV9 and TRBJ1-1, the CDR3 gives the full variable domain: DSGVTQTPKHLITATGQRVTLRCSPRSGDLSVYWYQQSLDQGLQFLIQYYNGEERAKGNILERFSAQQFPDLHSELNLSSLELGDSALYFCASSVAGGRNTEAFFGQGTRLTVV.

In its sample, this clone is medium-sized. This chain uses TRBV18 with TRBJ1-1; a possible D gene is TRBD1 (5 bases). V lost 4 bases to trimming and J lost 3 bases, with 9 bases between them. The CDR3 contains 13 residues. Germline CDR1 KGHSH, CDR2 LQKENI. This CDR3 is CASSRETDTEAFF. The CDR3 region has the DNA TGTGCCAGCTCACGAGAGACAGACACTGAAGCTTTCTTT.

V gene TRBV2 combines with J gene TRBJ1-2, with D tentatively TRBD1 (5 bases). Germline CDR1 is SNHLY and CDR2 is FYNNEI. This CDR3 spans 15 amino acids. The V gene lost 5 bases and the J gene lost 0 bases, with 13 bases spanning the gap. In DNA form, the CDR3 reads TGTGCCAGCAGTTCCCAGGGCGAGGCTAACTATGGCTACACCTTC. It is translated as CASSSQGEANYGYTF.

About this clone: One end of the junction is discordant with germline, which a read error may explain. The chain joins TRBV5-4 to TRBJ2-5; D is undetermined. The end of the DNA aligns better with TRBJ2-7, so the J call may be wrong. The CDR3 extends over 14 amino acids. Germline CDR1 reads SGHNT; CDR2 reads YYREEE (reference sequence). CDR3 residues: CASSSNRSPYEQYF. The CDR3 coding sequence is TGCGCCAGCAGCTCCAATCGGTCTCCCTACGAGCAGTACTTC.

The chain has TRBV7-2 and TRBJ2-5, with 14 positions matching TRBD2. The CDR3 loop spans 19 amino acids. Germline trimming cut 5 bases from V and 0 bases from J; bases unmatched to any gene: 11. Germline-derived CDR1 and CDR2 are SGHTA and FQGNSA. The chain's CDR3 is CASSRRQGLAGAYQETQYF. Here the CDR3 DNA reads TGTGCCAGCAGCAGACGCCAGGGACTAGCGGGGGCCTACCAAGAGACCCAGTACTTC.

The chain is built from TRBV7-2 and TRBJ1-2; the D gene is possibly TRBD1 (5 bases). Looked up from germline, CDR1 is SGHTA and CDR2 is FQGNSA. V lost 5 bases to trimming and J lost 0 bases, with 16 bases between them. CDR3 length equals 16 residues. The CDR3, as DNA: TGTGCCAGCAGCCCCATACGACAGCTCACTAACTATGGCTACACCTTC. This gives the protein CASSPIRQLTNYGYTF.

This chain connects TRBV6-5 to TRBJ1-1; the match to TRBD1 covers 11 bases. With 6 bases clipped from V and 3 bases from J, the junction kept 6 bases outside the gene matches. CDR1 and CDR2 from the germline V gene are MNHEY and SVGAGI. The CDR3 has 15 residues. CDR3 sequence (DNA): TGTGCCAGCAGCGGACAGGGGGCGAGGGACACTGAAGCTTTCTTT. This translates into CASSGQGARDTEAFF.